This TCR beta chain was sequenced in a study of control samples from healthy donors and cancer patients. The ends were cut back, 5 bases at V and 0 bases at J, with 8 bases in the middle. This CDR3 contains 14 residues. Germline lookup yields CDR1 SGHNT and CDR2 YENEEA. Repertoires were generated with immunoSEQ multiplex PCR, while TCRdb's copy carries only in-frame clones and drops some. The sample lists 150,000 to 200,000 clones, around 91% occurring once. The rearrangement links TRBV11-3 to TRBJ1-3; a weak D match, TRBD1 (5 bases). Sequencing was performed on blood. The clonotype comes from a woman in her 30s in good health. The CDR3 is CASSARVSGNTIYF. CDR3 coding DNA: TGTGCCAGCAGCGCCAGGGTCTCTGGAAACACCATATATTTT.